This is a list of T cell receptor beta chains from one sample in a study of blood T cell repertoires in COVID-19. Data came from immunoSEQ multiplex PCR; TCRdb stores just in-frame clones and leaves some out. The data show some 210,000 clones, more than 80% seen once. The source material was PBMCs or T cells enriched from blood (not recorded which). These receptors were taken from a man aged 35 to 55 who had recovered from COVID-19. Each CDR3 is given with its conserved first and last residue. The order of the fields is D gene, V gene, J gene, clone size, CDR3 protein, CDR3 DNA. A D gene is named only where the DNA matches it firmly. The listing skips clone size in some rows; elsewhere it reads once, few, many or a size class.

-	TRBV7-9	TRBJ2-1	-	CASTLAVEQFF	TGTGCCAGCACCCTGGCAGTAGAGCAGTTCTTC
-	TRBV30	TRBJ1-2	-	CAWSEPLPQATNYGYTF	TGTGCCTGGAGCGAACCCCTCCCCCAGGCTACTAACTATGGCTACACCTTC
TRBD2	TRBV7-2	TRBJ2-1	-	CASSPGLAGGSYNEQFF	TGTGCCAGCAGCCCCGGACTAGCGGGAGGGTCCTACAATGAGCAGTTCTTC
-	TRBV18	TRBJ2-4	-	CASSPLRTETNIQYF	TGTGCCAGCTCTCCACTAAGGACAGAAACAAACATTCAGTACTTC
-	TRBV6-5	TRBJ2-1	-	CASRGQSSYNEQFF	TGTGCCAGCAGGGGACAATCCTCCTACAATGAGCAGTTCTTC
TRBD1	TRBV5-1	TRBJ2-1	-	CASSLGLGQGRNEQFF	TGCGCCAGCAGCTTGGGTTTAGGACAGGGAAGAAATGAGCAGTTCTTC
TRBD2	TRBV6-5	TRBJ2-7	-	CASRETSGSYEQYF	TGTGCCAGCAGGGAGACTAGCGGGTCCTACGAGCAGTACTTC
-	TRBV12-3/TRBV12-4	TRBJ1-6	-	CASSSLNSPLHF	TGTGCCAGCAGTTCCTTAAATTCACCCCTCCACTTT
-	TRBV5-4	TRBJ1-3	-	CASSLDPGYGNTIYF	TGTGCCAGCAGCTTGGATCCGGGGTACGGAAACACCATATATTTT
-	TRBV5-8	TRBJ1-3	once	CASSLQGSSGNTIYF	TGTGCCAGCAGCTTACAGGGAAGCTCTGGAAACACCATATATTTT
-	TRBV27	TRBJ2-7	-	CASSLTGREQYF	TGTGCCAGCAGTTTGACAGGGAGGGAGCAGTACTTC
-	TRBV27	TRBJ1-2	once	CASSLSLGFGYTF	TGTGCCAGCAGTTTATCCCTCGGGTTTGGCTACACCTTC
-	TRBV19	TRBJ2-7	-	CATGDTQFSYEQYF	TGTGCCACCGGGGACACACAGTTCTCCTACGAGCAGTACTTC
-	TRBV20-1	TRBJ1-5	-	CSASRSGQPQHF	TGCAGTGCTAGTAGGAGTGGTCAGCCCCAGCATTTT
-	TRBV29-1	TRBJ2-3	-	CTVRGGETDTQYF	TGCACCGTACGGGGCGGGGAGACAGATACGCAGTATTTT
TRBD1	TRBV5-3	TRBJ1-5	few	CARRRDRENQPQHF	TGTGCCAGAAGAAGGGACAGGGAAAATCAGCCCCAGCATTTT
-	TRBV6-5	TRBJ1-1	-	CASSPGTEAFF	TGTGCCAGCAGTCCCGGGACTGAAGCTTTCTTT
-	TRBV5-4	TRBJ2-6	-	CASSLSGSGANVLTF	TGTGCCAGCAGCTTGTCGGGGTCTGGGGCCAACGTCCTGACTTTC
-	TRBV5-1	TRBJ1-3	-	CASSLEPGRGSGNTIYF	TGCGCCAGCAGCTTGGAGCCTGGGCGAGGGTCTGGAAACACCATATATTTT
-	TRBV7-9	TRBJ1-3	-	CASSFGPPRTGNTIYF	TGTGCCAGCAGCTTTGGCCCTCCCCGAACGGGAAACACCATATATTTT
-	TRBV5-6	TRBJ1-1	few	CARKWGEGSEAFF	TGTGCCAGGAAATGGGGGGAGGGATCTGAAGCTTTCTTT
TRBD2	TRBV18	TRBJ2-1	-	CASSPLPTSGGNEQFF	TGTGCCAGCTCACCCCTGCCGACTAGCGGTGGGAATGAGCAGTTCTTC
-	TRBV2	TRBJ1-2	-	CASSEALGVGGSGFGYTF	TGTGCCAGCAGTGAAGCGCTTGGTGTAGGGGGTAGTGGGTTTGGCTACACCTTC
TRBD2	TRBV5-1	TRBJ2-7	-	CASRGGYEQYF	TGCGCCAGCCGGGGGGGATACGAGCAGTACTTC
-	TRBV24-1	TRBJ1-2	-	CATSATGYGYTF	TGTGCCACCAGTGCTACAGGGTACGGCTACACCTTC
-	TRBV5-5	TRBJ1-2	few	CASSLGSGYYGYTF	TGTGCCAGCAGCTTGGGGTCGGGATACTATGGCTACACCTTC
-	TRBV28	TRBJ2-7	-	CASTPGGRFYEQYF	TGTGCCAGCACCCCTGGGGGCAGGTTCTACGAGCAGTACTTC
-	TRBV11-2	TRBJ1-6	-	CASSPSSYNSPLHF	TGTGCCAGCAGCCCGAGCTCCTATAATTCACCCCTCCACTTT
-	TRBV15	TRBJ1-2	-	CATSRRDIYGYTF	TGTGCCACCAGCAGAAGGGACATCTATGGCTACACCTTC
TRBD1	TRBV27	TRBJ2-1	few	CASSTNSGTGRNEQFF	TGTGCCAGCAGTACTAACTCCGGGACAGGGCGGAATGAGCAGTTCTTC
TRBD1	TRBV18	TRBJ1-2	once	CASSPPGGQDGYTF	TGTGCCAGCTCACCCCCCGGGGGACAGGATGGCTACACCTTC
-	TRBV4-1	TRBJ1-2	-	CASSLLWSGGYTF	TGCGCCAGCAGCCTCCTTTGGTCTGGCGGCTACACCTTC
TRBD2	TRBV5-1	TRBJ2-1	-	CASSRSSGGSYNEQFF	TGCGCCAGCAGCCGCTCTAGCGGGGGATCCTACAATGAGCAGTTCTTC
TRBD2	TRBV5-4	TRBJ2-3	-	CASSLAGRAGGISDTQYF	TGTGCCAGCAGCTTGGCGGGGAGGGCGGGGGGTATATCAGATACGCAGTATTTT
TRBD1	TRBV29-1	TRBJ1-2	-	CSARQGGGYTF	TGCAGCGCCCGACAGGGCGGTGGCTACACCTTC
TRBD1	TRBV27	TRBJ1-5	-	CASSLGTGVINQPQHF	TGTGCCAGCAGTTTGGGGACAGGGGTTATCAATCAGCCCCAGCATTTT
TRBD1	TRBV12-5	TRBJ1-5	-	CASGLATTGDSNQPQHF	TGTGCTAGTGGTTTGGCCACAACAGGGGATAGCAATCAGCCCCAGCATTTT
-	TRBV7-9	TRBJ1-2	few	CASSLGGARGYTF	TGTGCCAGCAGCCTGGGGGGGGCACGAGGCTACACCTTC
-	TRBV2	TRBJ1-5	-	CASSGGGGNQPQHF	TGTGCCAGCAGTGGGGGGGGAGGCAATCAGCCCCAGCATTTT
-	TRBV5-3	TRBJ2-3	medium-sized	CARTGGRADTQYF	TGTGCCAGAACCGGGGGGCGCGCAGATACGCAGTATTTT
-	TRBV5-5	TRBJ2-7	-	CASSLGGDFVPYEQYF	TGTGCCAGCAGCTTAGGAGGGGACTTTGTACCCTACGAGCAGTACTTC
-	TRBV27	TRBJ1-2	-	CASSPNSGQIYGYTF	TGTGCCAGCAGCCCTAACAGCGGCCAAATCTATGGCTACACCTTC
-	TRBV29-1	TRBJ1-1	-	CSAGEGGTEAFF	TGCAGCGCCGGGGAGGGGGGCACTGAAGCTTTCTTT
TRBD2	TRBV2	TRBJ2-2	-	CASTASGGPLTGELFF	TGTGCCAGCACCGCTAGCGGGGGGCCACTCACCGGGGAGCTGTTTTTT
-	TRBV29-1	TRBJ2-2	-	CSGENMGELFF	TGCAGCGGCGAAAATATGGGGGAGCTGTTTTTT
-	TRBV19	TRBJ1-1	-	CASSTLSTEAFF	TGTGCCAGTAGTACCTTGAGCACTGAAGCTTTCTTT
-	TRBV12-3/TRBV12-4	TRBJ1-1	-	CASRSGSNTEAFF	TGTGCCAGCAGATCCGGGAGCAACACTGAAGCTTTCTTT
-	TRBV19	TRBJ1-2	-	CASSSSQAHYGYTF	TGTGCCAGTAGCTCTTCCCAGGCCCATTATGGCTACACCTTC